Here is one T cell receptor (beta chain) with its context. The data are from a study of CD8 T cells in Susac syndrome. This CDR3 comprises 14 residues. V was pared by 4 bases and J by 1 base, with 8 bases between. CDR1 and CDR2 from the germline V gene are SGHDT and YYEEEE. Reverse transcription of roughly 0.5 to 1 ug RNA was performed with random hexamers. Amplification of TCR beta CDR3 by immunoSEQ multiplex PCR spanned 54 Vbeta and 13 Jbeta. Via MiXCR, TCRdb re-called the immunoSEQ multiplex PCR reads, giving one row per CDR3 protein. Of 150,000 to 200,000 distinct CDR3 sequences listed, around 92% are singletons.

Sequencing used CD4+ T cells from PBMCs. This receptor was taken from a human donor in good health. The chain uses TRBV5-6 and TRBJ2-2, with D possibly matching TRBD1 (6 bases). The CDR3 protein is CASSQQGNTGELFF. CDR3 coding DNA: TGTGCCAGCAGCCAACAGGGGAACACCGGGGAGCTGTTTTTT.